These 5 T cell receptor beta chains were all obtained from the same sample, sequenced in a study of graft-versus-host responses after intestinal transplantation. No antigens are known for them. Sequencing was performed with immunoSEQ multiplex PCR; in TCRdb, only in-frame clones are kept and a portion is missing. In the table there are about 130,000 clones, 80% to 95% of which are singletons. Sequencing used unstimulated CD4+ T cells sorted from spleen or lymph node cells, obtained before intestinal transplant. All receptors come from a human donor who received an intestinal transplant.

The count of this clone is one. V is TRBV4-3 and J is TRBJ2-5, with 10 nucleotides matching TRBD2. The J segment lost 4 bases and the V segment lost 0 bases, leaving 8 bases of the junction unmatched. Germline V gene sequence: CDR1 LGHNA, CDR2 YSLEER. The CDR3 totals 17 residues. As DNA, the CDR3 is TGCGCCAGCAGCCAAGATCAGGCTAGCGGGAGCGGAGAGACCCAGTACTTC. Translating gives CASSQDQASGSGETQYF.

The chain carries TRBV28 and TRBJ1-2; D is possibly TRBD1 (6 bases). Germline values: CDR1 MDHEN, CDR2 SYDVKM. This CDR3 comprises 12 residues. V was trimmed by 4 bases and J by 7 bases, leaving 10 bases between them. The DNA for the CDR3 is TGTGCCAGCAGTTCGGACAGTAGTGGCTACACCTTC. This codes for CASSSDSSGYTF.

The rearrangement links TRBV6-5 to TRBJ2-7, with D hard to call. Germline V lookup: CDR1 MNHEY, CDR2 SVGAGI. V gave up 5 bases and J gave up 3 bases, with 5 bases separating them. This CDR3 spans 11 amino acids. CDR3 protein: CASSAIYEQYF. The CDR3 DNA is TGTGCCAGCAGTGCAATCTACGAGCAGTACTTC.

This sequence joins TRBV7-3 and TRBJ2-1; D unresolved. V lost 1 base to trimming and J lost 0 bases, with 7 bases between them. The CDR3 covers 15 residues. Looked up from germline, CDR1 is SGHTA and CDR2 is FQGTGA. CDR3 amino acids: CASSLRSNSYNEQFF. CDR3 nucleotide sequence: TGTGCCAGCAGCTTAAGAAGTAACTCCTACAATGAGCAGTTCTTC.

CDR3 coding DNA: TGCGCCAGCAGCTTCACGGACGGGTCTGGGGCCAACGTCCTGACTTTC. Amino acid sequence: CASSFTDGSGANVLTF. This chain connects TRBV5-1 to TRBJ2-6, with unresolved D. V was cut by 2 bases and J by 1 base, with 10 bases left in between. The CDR3 spans 16 residues. CDR1 is SGHRS, CDR2 YFSETQ, per germline.